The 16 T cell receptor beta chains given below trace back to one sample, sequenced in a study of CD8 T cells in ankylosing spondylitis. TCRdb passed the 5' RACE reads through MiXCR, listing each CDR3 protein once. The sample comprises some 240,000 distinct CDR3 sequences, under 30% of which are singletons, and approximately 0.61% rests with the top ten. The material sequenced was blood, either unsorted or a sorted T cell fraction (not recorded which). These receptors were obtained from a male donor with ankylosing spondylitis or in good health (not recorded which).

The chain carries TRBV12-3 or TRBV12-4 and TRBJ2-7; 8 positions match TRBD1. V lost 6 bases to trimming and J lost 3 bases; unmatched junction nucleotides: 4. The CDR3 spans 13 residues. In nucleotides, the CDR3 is TGTGCCAGCAGGGAGACAGGGGACTACGAGCAGTACTTC. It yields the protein CASRETGDYEQYF.

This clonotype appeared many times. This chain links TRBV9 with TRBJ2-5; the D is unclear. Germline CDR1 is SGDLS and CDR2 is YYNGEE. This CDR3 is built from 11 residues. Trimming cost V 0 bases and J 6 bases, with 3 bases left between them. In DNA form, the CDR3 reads TGTGCCAGCAGCGTAGGGCAGACCCAGTACTTC. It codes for CASSVGQTQYF.

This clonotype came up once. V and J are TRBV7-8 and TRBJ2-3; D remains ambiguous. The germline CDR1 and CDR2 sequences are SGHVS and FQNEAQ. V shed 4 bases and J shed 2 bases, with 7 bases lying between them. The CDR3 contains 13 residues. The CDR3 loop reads CASSSDTTDTQYF. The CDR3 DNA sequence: TGTGCCAGCAGCTCCGACACCACAGATACGCAGTATTTT. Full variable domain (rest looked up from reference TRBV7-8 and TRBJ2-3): GAGVSQSPRYKVAKRGQDVALRCDPISGHVSLFWYQQALGQGPEFLTYFQNEAQLDKSGLPSDRFFAERPEGSVSTLKIQRTQQEDSAVYLCASSSDTTDTQYFGPGTRLTVL.

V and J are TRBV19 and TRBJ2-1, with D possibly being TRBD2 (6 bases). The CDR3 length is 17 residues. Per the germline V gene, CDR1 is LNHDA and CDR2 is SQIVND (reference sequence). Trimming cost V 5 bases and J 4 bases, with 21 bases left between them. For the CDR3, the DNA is TGTGCCAGTAGTGAAGGGGCGGGTAGCGGATATTACAATGAGCAGTTCTTC. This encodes CASSEGAGSGYYNEQFF.

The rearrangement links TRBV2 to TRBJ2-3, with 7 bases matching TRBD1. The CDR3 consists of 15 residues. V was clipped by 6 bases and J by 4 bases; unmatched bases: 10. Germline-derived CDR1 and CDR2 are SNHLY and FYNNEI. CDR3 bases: TGTGCCAGCAGACCCACAGGGGCTCGGCCAGATACGCAGTATTTT. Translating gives CASRPTGARPDTQYF.

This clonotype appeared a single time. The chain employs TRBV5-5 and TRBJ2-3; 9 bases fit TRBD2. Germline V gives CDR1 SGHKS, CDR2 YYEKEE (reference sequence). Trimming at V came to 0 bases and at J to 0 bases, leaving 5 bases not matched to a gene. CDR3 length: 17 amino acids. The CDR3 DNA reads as TGTGCCAGCAGCTTGGTGGCTAGCGGGGCCAGCACAGATACGCAGTATTTT. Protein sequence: CASSLVASGASTDTQYF.

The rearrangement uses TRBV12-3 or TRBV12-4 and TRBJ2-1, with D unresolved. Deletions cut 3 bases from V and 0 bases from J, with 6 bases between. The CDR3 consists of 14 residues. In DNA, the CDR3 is TGTGCCAGCAGTTTGGCGGTCTCCTACAATGAGCAGTTCTTC. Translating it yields CASSLAVSYNEQFF.

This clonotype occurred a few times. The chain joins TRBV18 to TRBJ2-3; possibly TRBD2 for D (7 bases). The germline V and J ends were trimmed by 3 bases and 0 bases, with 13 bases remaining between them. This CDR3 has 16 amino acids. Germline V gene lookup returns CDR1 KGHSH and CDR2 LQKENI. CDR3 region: CASSPAGALSTDTQYF. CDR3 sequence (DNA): TGTGCCAGCTCACCTGCGGGGGCCTTGAGCACAGATACGCAGTATTTT.

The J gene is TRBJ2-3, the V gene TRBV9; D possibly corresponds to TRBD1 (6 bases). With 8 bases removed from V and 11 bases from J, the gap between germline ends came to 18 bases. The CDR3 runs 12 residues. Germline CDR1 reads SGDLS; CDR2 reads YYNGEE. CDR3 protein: CARTRQGNLQYF. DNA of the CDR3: TGTGCCAGGACCCGTCAGGGGAACTTGCAGTATTTT.

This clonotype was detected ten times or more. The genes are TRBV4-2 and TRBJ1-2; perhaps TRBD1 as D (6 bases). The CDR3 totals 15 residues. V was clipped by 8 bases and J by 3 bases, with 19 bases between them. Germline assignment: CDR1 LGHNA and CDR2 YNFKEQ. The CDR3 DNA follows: TGTGCCAGCGGAGGACAGCCCCAAACTTACTATGGCTACACCTTC. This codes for CASGGQPQTYYGYTF.

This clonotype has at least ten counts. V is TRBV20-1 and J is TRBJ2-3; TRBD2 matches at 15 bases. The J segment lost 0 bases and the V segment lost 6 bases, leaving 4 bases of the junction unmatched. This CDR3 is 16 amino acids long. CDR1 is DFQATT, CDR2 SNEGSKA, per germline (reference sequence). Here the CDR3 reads CSATGTSGGSTDTQYF. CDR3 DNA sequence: TGCAGTGCCACCGGGACTAGCGGGGGGAGCACAGATACGCAGTATTTT.

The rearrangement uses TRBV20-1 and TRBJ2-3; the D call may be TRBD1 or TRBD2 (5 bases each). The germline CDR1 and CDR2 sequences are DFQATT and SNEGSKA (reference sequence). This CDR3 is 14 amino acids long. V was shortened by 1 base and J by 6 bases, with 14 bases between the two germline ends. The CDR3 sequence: CSARGGSGYDTQYF. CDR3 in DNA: TGCAGTGCTAGAGGGGGGTCAGGGTACGATACGCAGTATTTT.

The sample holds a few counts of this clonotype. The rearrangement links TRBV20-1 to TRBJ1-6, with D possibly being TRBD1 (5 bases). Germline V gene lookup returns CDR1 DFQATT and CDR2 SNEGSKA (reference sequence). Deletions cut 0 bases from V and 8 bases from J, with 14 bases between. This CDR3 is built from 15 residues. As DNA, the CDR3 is TGCAGTGCTAGAGAGGTCCCAGGGAAATATTCACCCCTCCACTTT. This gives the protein CSAREVPGKYSPLHF.

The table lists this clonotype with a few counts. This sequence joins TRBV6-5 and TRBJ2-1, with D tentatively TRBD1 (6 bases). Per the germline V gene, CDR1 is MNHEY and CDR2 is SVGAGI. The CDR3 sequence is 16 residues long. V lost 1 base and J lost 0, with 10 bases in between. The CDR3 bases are TGTGCCAGCAGTTACTACAGGGTCAGCTCCTACAATGAGCAGTTCTTC. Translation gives CASSYYRVSSYNEQFF.

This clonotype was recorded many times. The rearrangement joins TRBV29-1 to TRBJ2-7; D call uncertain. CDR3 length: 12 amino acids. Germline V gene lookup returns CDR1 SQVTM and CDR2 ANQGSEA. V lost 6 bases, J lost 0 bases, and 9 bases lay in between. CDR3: CSVGRSSYEQYF. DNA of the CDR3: TGCAGCGTCGGACGATCCTCCTACGAGCAGTACTTC.

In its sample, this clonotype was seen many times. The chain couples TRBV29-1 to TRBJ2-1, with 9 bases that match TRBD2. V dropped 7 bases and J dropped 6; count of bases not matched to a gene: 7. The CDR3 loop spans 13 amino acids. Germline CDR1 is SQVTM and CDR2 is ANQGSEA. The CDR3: CSGTGLAFNEQFF. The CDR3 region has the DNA TGCAGCGGGACGGGACTAGCTTTCAATGAGCAGTTCTTC.